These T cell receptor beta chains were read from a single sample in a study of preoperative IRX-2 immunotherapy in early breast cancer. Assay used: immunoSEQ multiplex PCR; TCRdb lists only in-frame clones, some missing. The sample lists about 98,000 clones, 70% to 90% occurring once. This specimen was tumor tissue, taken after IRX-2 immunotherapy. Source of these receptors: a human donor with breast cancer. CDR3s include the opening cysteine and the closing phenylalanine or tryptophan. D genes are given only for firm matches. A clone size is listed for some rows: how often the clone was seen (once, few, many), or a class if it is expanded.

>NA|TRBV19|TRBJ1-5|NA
TGTGCCAGTAGTAACCTAGGGGATAGCAATCAGCCCCAGCATTTT
CASSNLGDSNQPQHF
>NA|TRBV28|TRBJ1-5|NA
TGTGCCAGCATTCTAAGCCTGGATACTAGCAATCAGCCCCAGCATTTT
CASILSLDTSNQPQHF
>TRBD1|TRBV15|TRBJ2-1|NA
TGTGCCACCAGTATACAGGGGAAGGGTATGAATGAGCAGTTCTTC
CATSIQGKGMNEQFF
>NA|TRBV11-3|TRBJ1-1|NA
TGTGCCAGCAGCAGCGGGGTGAGGAACACTGAAGCTTTCTTT
CASSSGVRNTEAFF
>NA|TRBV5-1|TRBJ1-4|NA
TGCACCAGCAGCAACGAGGACAGAAGTGAAAAACTGTTTTTT
CTSSNEDRSEKLFF
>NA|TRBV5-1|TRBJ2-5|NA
TGCGCCAGCAGCTTGGTCCGGATACACCAAGAGACCCAGTACTTC
CASSLVRIHQETQYF
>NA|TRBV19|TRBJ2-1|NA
TGTGCCAGTAGGTTCGACGGGAGCTCCTACAATGAGCAGTTCTTC
CASRFDGSSYNEQFF
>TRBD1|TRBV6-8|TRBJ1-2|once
TGTGCCAGCAGGCAGACAGGGTTAAACTATGGCTACACCTTC
CASRQTGLNYGYTF
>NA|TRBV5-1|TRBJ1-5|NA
TGCGCCAGCAGCTTGGGACTGAATAGCAATCAGCCCCAGCATTTT
CASSLGLNSNQPQHF
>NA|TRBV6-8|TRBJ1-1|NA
TGTGCCATCAGTAGAGCTGGGGGGACTTCGGTGAACACTGAAGCTTTCTTT
CAISRAGGTSVNTEAFF
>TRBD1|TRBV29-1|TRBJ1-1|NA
TGCAGCGGGGACAGGGGGCGAACTGAAGCTTTCTTT
CSGDRGRTEAFF
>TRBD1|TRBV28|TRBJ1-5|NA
TGTGCCAGCAGTGGGGGGACAGGGGGCCATCAGCCCCAGCATTTT
CASSGGTGGHQPQHF
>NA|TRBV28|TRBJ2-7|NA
TGTGCCAGCAGTTTAGCCGGGCGGGGTGGAACCTACGAGCAGTACTTC
CASSLAGRGGTYEQYF
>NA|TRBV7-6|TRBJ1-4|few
TGTGCCAGCAGCTTGGGGGACCGACTTAATGAAAAACTGTTTTTT
CASSLGDRLNEKLFF
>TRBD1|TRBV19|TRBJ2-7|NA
TGTGCCAGTAGGGGACAGATTTTTCCCTACGAGCAGTACTTC
CASRGQIFPYEQYF
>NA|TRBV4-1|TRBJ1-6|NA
TGCGCCAGCAGCCAAGTAGGGGGACCCCTCCACTTT
CASSQVGGPLHF
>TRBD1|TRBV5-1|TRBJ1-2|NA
TGCGCCAGCAGCCTACTGACAGGGAACTATGGCTACACCTTC
CASSLLTGNYGYTF
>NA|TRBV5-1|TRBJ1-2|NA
TGCGCCAGCAGCTTGGGAGACAGCCGGGTGGATGGCTACACCTTC
CASSLGDSRVDGYTF
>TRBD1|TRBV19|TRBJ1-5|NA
TGTGCCAGTAGCGGTTCTAAGGGGGCGGATCAGCCCCAGCATTTT
CASSGSKGADQPQHF
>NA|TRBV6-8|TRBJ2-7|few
TGTGCCAGCAGTCGCAGGGGAGTCGACGAGCAGTACTTC
CASSRRGVDEQYF
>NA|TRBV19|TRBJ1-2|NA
TGTGCCAGTAGTATCCGTTATGGCTACACCTTC
CASSIRYGYTF
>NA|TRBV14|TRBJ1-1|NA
TGTGCCAGCAGCCCGGTGATTTGGGACACTGAAGCTTTCTTT
CASSPVIWDTEAFF
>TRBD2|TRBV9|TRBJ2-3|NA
TGTGCCAGCAGCGTAGCTTTAGCGGGATCCACAGATACGCAGTATTTT
CASSVALAGSTDTQYF
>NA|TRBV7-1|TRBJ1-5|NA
TGTGCCAGCAGCCCGCTTCTTGGAGAGAGCAATCAGCCCCAGCATTTT
CASSPLLGESNQPQHF
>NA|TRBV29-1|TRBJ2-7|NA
TGCAGCGTTGATTCGGGGGGCAACGAGCAGTACTTC
CSVDSGGNEQYF
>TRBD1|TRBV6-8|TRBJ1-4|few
TGTGCCAGCAGTGGACGGACCCTCAGGGGGCGGGCAAAACTGTTTTTT
CASSGRTLRGRAKLFF
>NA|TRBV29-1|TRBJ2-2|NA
TGCAGCGTGGGGGGTGTGCTCCTGACCGGGGAGCTGTTTTTT
CSVGGVLLTGELFF
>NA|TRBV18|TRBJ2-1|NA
TGTGCCAGCTCACCAACCAGGGGGGGATCCTACAATGAGCAGTTCTTC
CASSPTRGGSYNEQFF
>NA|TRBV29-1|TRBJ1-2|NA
TGCAGCGTTGTGGGGGGGACGGGGTATGGCTACACCTTC
CSVVGGTGYGYTF
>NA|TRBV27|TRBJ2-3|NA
TGTGCCACCAGTGACACAAAAAGCACAGATACGCAGTATTTT
CATSDTKSTDTQYF
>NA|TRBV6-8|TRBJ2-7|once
TGTGCCAGCAGTGACCCGAGAGGCTGGGGGCAGCCCTACGAAGAGCAGTACTTC
CASSDPRGWGQPYEEQYF
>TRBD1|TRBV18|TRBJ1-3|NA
TGTGCCAGCTCACTCCCCCGGGACAGGGGCCGTGGAGGAAACACCATATATTTT
CASSLPRDRGRGGNTIYF
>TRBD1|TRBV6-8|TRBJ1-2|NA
TGTGCCAGCAGGGGGACAGGTGATAGACTTGGCTACACCTTC
CASRGTGDRLGYTF
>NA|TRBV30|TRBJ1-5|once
TGTGCGTGGGGGGAGGGAGGCAATCAGCCCCAGCATTTT
CAWGEGGNQPQHF